This TCR beta chain was identified in a study of blood T cell repertoires in COVID-19. Study background: Sample material is recorded as cDNA or gDNA derived from T cells, B-cell-depleted T cells, or PBMCs.

In the authors' workflow: It was from reference gene primer amplification that nucleated cell counts were estimated. The assay was immunoSEQ multiplex PCR, and TCRdb's table has in-frame clones only and misses some. The V and J calls and clone size are taken from that table; D and trimming were inferred from the DNA. The sample records about 74,000 clones, roughly nine tenths being singletons. The origin of this receptor is a human donor in a cohort sampled during active COVID-19. Sequenced: peripheral blood.

CDR3 sequence (DNA): TGTGCCAGTAGTATCGGGAGCACAGATACGCAGTATTTT. It yields the protein CASSIGSTDTQYF. The chain uses TRBV19 and TRBJ2-3; D uncertain. Trimming removed 3 bases from V and 0 bases from J, with 4 bases in between. The CDR3 is 13 amino acids. Germline values: CDR1 LNHDA, CDR2 SQIVND (reference sequence).